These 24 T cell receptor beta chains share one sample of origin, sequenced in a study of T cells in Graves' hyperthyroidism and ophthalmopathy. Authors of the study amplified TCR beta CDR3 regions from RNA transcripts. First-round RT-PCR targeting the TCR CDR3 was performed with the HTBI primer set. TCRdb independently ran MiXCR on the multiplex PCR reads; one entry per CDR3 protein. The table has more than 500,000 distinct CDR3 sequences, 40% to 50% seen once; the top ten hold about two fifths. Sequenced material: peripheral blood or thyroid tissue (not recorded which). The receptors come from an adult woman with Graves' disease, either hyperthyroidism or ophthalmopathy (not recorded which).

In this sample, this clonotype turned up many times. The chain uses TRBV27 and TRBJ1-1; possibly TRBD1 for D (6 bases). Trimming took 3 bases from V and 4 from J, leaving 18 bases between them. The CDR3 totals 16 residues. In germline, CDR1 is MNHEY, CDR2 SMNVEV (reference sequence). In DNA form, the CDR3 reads TGTGCCAGCAGTTTCGAGGGGGGGGTTGGTAGCACTGAAGCTTTCTTT. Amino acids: CASSFEGGVGSTEAFF.

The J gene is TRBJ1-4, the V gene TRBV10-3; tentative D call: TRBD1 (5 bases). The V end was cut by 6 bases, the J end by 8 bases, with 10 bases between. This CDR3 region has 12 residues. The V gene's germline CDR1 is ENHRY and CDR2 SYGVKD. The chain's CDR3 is CAISREREKLFF. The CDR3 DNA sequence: TGTGCCATCAGCAGGGAAAGGGAAAAACTGTTTTTT.

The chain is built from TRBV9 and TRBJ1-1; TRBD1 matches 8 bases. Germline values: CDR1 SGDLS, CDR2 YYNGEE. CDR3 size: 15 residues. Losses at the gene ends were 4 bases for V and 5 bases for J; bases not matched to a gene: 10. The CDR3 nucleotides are TGTGCCAGCAGCCCAGGGACAGGCCGAGAGACTGAAGCTTTCTTT. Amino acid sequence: CASSPGTGRETEAFF.

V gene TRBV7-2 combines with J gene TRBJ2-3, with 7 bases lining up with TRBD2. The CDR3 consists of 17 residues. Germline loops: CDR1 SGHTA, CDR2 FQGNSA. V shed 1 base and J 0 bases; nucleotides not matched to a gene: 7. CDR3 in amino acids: CASSLGGLAESTDTQYF. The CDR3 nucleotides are TGTGCCAGCAGCTTAGGGGGCCTAGCGGAGAGCACAGATACGCAGTATTTT.

CDR3 DNA: TGTGCCAGCAGTTCATACGGGACAGGGGCGGCCTCTGGGGCCAACGTCCTGACTTTC. As protein: CASSSYGTGAASGANVLTF. V and J are TRBV27 and TRBJ2-6, with TRBD1 matching over 10 bases. J lost 0 bases, V lost 4 bases, and 9 bases had no gene match. The germline CDR1 and CDR2 sequences are MNHEY and SMNVEV (reference sequence). This CDR3 is built from 19 residues.

The CDR3 loop is CASSHPGLTTDTQYF. DNA of the CDR3: TGTGCCAGCAGCCATCCGGGACTCACCACAGATACGCAGTATTTT. The chain is built from TRBV7-9 and TRBJ2-3; D perhaps matches TRBD2 (6 bases). Trimming stripped 5 bases from V and 2 bases from J, with 14 bases between. The CDR3 has 15 amino acids. CDR1 and CDR2 from the germline V gene are SEHNR and FQNEAQ (reference sequence).

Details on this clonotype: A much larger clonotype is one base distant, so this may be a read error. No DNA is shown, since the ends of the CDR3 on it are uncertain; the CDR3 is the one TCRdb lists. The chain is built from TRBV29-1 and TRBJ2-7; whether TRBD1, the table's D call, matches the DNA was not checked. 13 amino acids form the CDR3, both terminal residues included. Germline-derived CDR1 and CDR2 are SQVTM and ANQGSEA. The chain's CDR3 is CSVWGQGIYEQSF.

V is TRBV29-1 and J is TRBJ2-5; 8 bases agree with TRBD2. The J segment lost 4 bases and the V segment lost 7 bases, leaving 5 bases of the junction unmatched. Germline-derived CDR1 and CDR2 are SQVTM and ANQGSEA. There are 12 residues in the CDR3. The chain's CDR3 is CSEWTSSETQYF. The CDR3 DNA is TGCAGCGAGTGGACTAGCTCAGAGACCCAGTACTTC.

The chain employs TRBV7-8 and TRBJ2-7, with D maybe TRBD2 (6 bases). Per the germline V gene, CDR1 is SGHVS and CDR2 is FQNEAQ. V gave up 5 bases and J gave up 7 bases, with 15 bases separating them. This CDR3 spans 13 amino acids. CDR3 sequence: CASSAEGWREQYF. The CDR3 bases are TGTGCCAGCAGCGCGGAGGGCTGGCGGGAGCAGTACTTC.

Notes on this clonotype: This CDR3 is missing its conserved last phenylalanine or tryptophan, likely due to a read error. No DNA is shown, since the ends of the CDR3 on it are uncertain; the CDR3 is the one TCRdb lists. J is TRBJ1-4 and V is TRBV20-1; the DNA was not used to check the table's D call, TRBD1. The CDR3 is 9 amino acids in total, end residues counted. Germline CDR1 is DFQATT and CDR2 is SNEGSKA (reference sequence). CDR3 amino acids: CSATGQGAR.

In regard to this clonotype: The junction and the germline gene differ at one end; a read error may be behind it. The CDR3 DNA reads as TGTGCCACCAGCAGCTTTGGGGTCCTCGATAACTATGGCTACATCTTC. This translates into CATSSFGVLDNYGYIF. This chain connects TRBV15 to TRBJ1-2; D gene unclear. CDR3 length: 16 residues. Germline V lookup: CDR1 LNHNV, CDR2 YYDKDF (reference sequence).

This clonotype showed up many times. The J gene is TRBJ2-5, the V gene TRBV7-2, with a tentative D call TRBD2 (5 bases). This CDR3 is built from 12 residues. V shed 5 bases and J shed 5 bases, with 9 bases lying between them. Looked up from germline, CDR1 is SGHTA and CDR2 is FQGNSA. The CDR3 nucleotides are TGTGCCAGCAGCAGAGGGCGGGAGACCCAGTACTTC. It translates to CASSRGRETQYF.

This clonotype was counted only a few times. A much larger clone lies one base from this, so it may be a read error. For the CDR3, the DNA is TGTGCCAGCTCAGGGTTGGCCCGAGAGCGGTACTTC. Translated, it gives CASSGLARERYF. The chain employs TRBV2 and TRBJ2-7; D is perhaps TRBD1 (5 bases). The germline V gene has CDR1 SNHLY and CDR2 FYNNEI. The CDR3 runs 12 residues.

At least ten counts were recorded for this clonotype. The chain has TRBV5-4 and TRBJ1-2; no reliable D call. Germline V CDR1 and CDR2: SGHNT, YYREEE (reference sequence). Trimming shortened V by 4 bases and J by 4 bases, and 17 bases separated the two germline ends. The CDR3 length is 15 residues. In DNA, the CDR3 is TGTGCCAGCAGCCCCCCCTCGGGCGGTCCCTATGGCTACACCTTC. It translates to CASSPPSGGPYGYTF. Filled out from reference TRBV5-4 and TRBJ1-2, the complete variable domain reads ETGVTQSPTHLIKTRGQQVTLRCSSQSGHNTVSWYQQALGQGPQFIFQYYREEENGRGNFPPRFSGLQFPNYSSELNVNALELDDSALYLCASSPPSGGPYGYTFGSGTRLTVV.

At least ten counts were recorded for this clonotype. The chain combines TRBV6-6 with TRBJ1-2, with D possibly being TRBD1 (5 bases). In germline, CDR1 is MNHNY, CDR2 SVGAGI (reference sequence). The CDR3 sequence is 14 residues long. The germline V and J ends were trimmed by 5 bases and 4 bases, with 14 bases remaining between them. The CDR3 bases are TGTGCCAGCAGTGGGACGACAGTTAGCTATGGCTACACCTTC. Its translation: CASSGTTVSYGYTF.

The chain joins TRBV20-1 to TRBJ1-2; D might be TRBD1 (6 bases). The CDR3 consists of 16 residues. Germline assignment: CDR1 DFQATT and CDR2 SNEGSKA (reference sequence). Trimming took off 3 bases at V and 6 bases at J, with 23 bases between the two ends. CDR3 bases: TGCAGTGCTAGGATCGGGGACACTTCCGGGGACGATGGCTACACCTTC. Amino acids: CSARIGDTSGDDGYTF.

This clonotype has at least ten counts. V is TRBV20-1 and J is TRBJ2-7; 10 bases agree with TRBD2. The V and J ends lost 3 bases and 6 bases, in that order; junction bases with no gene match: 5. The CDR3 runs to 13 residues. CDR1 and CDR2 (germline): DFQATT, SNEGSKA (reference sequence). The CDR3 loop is CSASTSGIGEQYF. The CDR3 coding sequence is TGCAGTGCTAGCACTAGCGGGATTGGCGAGCAGTACTTC.

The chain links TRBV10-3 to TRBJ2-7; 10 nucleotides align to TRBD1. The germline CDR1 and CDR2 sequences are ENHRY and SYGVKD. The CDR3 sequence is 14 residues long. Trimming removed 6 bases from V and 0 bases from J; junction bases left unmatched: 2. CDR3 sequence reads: CAISGTGASYEQYF. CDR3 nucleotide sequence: TGTGCCATCAGCGGGACAGGGGCCTCCTACGAGCAGTACTTC.

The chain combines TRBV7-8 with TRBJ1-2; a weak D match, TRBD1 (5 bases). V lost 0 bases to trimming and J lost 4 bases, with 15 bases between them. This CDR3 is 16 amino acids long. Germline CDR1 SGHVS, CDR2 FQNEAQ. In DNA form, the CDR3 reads TGTGCCAGCAGCTTAGCCTCAATGGGGGGGACCTATGGCTACACCTTC. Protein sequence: CASSLASMGGTYGYTF.

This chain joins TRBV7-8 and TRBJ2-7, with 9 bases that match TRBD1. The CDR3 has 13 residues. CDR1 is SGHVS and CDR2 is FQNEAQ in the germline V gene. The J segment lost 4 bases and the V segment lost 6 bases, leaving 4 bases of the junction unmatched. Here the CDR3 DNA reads TGTGCCAGCAGACTGGACAGGGGTTACGAGCAGTACTTC. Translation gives CASRLDRGYEQYF. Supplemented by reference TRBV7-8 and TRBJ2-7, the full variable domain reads GAGVSQSPRYKVAKRGQDVALRCDPISGHVSLFWYQQALGQGPEFLTYFQNEAQLDKSGLPSDRFFAERPEGSVSTLKIQRTQQEDSAVYLCASRLDRGYEQYFGPGTRLTVT.

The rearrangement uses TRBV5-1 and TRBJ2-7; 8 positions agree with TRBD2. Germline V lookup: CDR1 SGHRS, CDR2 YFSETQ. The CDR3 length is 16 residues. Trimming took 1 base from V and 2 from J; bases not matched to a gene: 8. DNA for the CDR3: TGCGCCAGCAGCTTGCAGAGCGGGAGAAACCCCTACGAGCAGTACTTC. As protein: CASSLQSGRNPYEQYF.

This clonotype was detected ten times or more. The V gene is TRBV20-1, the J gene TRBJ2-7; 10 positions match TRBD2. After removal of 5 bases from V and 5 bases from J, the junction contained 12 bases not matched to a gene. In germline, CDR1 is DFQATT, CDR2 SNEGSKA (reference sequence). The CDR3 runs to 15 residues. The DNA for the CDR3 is TGCAGTGCTTCGGGACTAGCGATCGGGGTCCACGAGCAGTACTTC. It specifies CSASGLAIGVHEQYF.

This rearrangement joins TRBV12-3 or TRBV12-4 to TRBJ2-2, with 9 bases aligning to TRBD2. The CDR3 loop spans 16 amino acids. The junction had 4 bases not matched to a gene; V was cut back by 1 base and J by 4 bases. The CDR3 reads CASSLGSGRSTGELFF. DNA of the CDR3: TGTGCCAGCAGTTTAGGCAGCGGGAGGAGCACCGGGGAGCTGTTTTTT.

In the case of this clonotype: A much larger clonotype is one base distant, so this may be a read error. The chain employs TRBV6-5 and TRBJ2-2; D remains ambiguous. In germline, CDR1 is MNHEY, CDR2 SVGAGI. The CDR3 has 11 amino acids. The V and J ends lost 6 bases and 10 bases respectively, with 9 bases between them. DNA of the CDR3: TGTGCCAGCAGCACGCTAGAGGAGCTGTTTTTT. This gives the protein CASSTLEELFF.